What follows are 16 T cell receptor beta chains derived from one specimen sequenced in a study of blood T cell repertoires in COVID-19. The repertoire was sequenced with immunoSEQ multiplex PCR; TCRdb's copy has only in-frame clones and lacks some. The sample holds roughly 230,000 clones, approximately 81% seen once. Source material: PBMCs or T cells enriched from blood (not recorded which). These TCRs come from a woman between 45 and 65 years old who had been exposed to COVID-19.

Of note for this clone: One end of the junction is discordant with germline, which a read error may explain. Other DNA sequences from this sample encode an identical CDR3 as well. The chain joins TRBV9 to TRBJ1-2; tentatively, D is TRBD1 (6 bases). The CDR3 extends over 16 amino acids. The germline V gene encodes CDR1 SGDLS and CDR2 YYNGEE. The CDR3 sequence: CASSPVSGDGGYGYTF. In DNA form, the CDR3 reads TGTGCCAGCAGCCCCGTCTCAGGGGATGGTGGCTATGGTTACACCTTC. Full variable domain (missing parts from reference TRBV9 and TRBJ1-2): DSGVTQTPKHLITATGQRVTLRCSPRSGDLSVYWYQQSLDQGLQFLIQYYNGEERAKGNILERFSAQQFPDLHSELNLSSLELGDSALYFCASSPVSGDGGYGYTFGSGTRLTVV.

V and J are TRBV7-9 and TRBJ1-1; D is possibly TRBD1 (6 bases). Germline CDR1 SEHNR, CDR2 FQNEAQ (reference sequence). Trimming took 2 bases from V and 2 from J, leaving 9 bases between them. The CDR3 is 14 residues long. CDR3 nucleotide sequence: TGTGCCAGCAGCTTAATCAGGGGTAACACTGAAGCTTTCTTT. This sequence encodes CASSLIRGNTEAFF.

The rearrangement joins TRBV6-5 to TRBJ2-3; possibly TRBD1 for D (6 bases). In germline, CDR1 is MNHEY, CDR2 SVGAGI. The CDR3 sequence is 15 residues long. The ends were cut back, 4 bases at V and 3 bases at J, with 14 bases in the middle. The CDR3, as DNA: TGTGCCAGCAGTTTTCTACAGGGAAGGACAGATACGCAGTATTTT. Translating gives CASSFLQGRTDTQYF.

The chain uses TRBV19 and TRBJ1-5; D is ambiguous. The CDR3 runs to 17 residues. Germline CDR1 and CDR2: LNHDA and SQIVND (reference sequence). The V end was cut by 2 bases, the J end by 2 bases, with 16 bases between. CDR3 nucleotide sequence: TGTGCCAGTAGTATAAAGGGAGGGAGAGCAGGCAATCAGCCCCAGCATTTT. This translates into CASSIKGGRAGNQPQHF.

V usage is TRBV11-2 and J usage is TRBJ1-2, with D perhaps TRBD1 (6 bases). CDR1 is SGHAT and CDR2 is FQNNGV in the germline V gene. V lost 6 bases and J 4 bases, leaving 18 bases between the germline ends. The CDR3 has 15 residues. CDR3 sequence (DNA): TGTGCCAGCAGAGGAACAGGGCCAGGGCTCTATGGCTACACCTTC. Translation gives CASRGTGPGLYGYTF.

The chain recombines TRBV18 with TRBJ2-7; D perhaps matches TRBD2 (6 bases). CDR3 length equals 14 residues. CDR1 is KGHSH, CDR2 LQKENI, per germline. The V end lost 3 bases, the J end lost 5 bases, and 14 bases lay between the germline ends. The CDR3 region has the DNA TGTGCCAGCTCACCTAACAGGCGGACTAACGAGCAGTACTTC. The encoded protein is CASSPNRRTNEQYF.

A single count supports this clone. The rearrangement uses TRBV6-2 or TRBV6-3 and TRBJ1-2; D gene uncertain. V lost 4 bases, J lost 2 bases, and 14 bases lay in between. CDR3 length: 15 residues. Germline V gives CDR1 MNHEY, CDR2 SVGEGT. CDR3 coding DNA: TGTGCCAGCAGTTTCCGAGGGAGTTTGAACTATGGCTACACCTTC. This sequence encodes CASSFRGSLNYGYTF.

This chain links TRBV5-1 with TRBJ1-2; D ambiguous. The CDR3 consists of 13 residues. V lost 0 bases and J lost 8, with 11 bases in between. Germline V gene sequence: CDR1 SGHRS, CDR2 YFSETQ. The CDR3 region is CASSLDASGGYTF. The CDR3, as DNA: TGCGCCAGCAGCTTGGACGCTTCGGGGGGCTACACCTTC.

V and J are TRBV6-4 and TRBJ2-1; 8 bases match TRBD2. The CDR3 is made up of 15 amino acids. J was trimmed by 5 bases and V by 10 bases; bases with no gene match: 13. Germline-derived CDR1 and CDR2 are MRHNA and SNTAGT. CDR3 region: CATPPGSGENNEQFF. The CDR3 DNA reads as TGTGCCACGCCCCCAGGTAGCGGGGAAAACAATGAGCAGTTCTTC.

The chain recombines TRBV2 with TRBJ2-1; TRBD1 agrees at 9 bases. This CDR3 comprises 14 residues. Germline V gene lookup returns CDR1 SNHLY and CDR2 FYNNEI. Unmatched junction bases numbered 8, after V lost 4 bases and J lost 10 bases. The CDR3 sequence: CASSVGQGPREQFF. Here the CDR3 DNA reads TGTGCCAGCAGTGTAGGACAGGGGCCACGGGAGCAGTTCTTC.

The chain carries TRBV2 and TRBJ2-5; 9 bases are a match to TRBD2. The CDR3 contains 16 residues. The V segment lost 6 bases and the J segment 1 base; nucleotides outside the gene matches: 9. In germline, CDR1 is SNHLY, CDR2 FYNNEI. As DNA, the CDR3 is TGTGCCAGCAGCTCCGACCCGGGACTAGCCCAAGAGACCCAGTACTTC. It specifies CASSSDPGLAQETQYF.

The chain has TRBV15 and TRBJ1-2; 9 positions match TRBD1. CDR1 and CDR2 (germline): LNHNV, YYDKDF (reference sequence). V gave up 2 bases and J gave up 6 bases; unmatched junction bases: 4. The CDR3 runs 14 residues. The CDR3 sequence is CATSRPGQGNGYTF. The CDR3 bases are TGTGCCACCAGCAGACCAGGACAGGGGAATGGCTACACCTTC.

This clone was found a few times. The J gene is TRBJ1-2, the V gene TRBV12-3 or TRBV12-4; no firm D call. V was clipped by 6 bases and J by 5 bases, with 10 bases between them. This CDR3 has 12 residues. CDR3 loop: CASSLARYGYTF. Written as DNA, the CDR3 is TGTGCCAGCAGCCTCGCCAGATATGGCTACACCTTC.

CDR3 protein: CASSAYRGKDGYTF. In DNA, the CDR3 is TGTGCCAGCAGTGCGTACAGGGGAAAGGATGGCTACACCTTC. The V and J genes are TRBV2 and TRBJ1-2; 7 positions agree with TRBD1. CDR1 SNHLY and CDR2 FYNNEI come from the germline V gene. The V and J ends lost 4 bases and 6 bases, in that order; junction bases with no gene match: 8. CDR3 length: 14 amino acids.

The chain has TRBV5-4 and TRBJ1-4; 8 positions match TRBD1. This CDR3 region has 14 residues. Germline lookup yields CDR1 SGHNT and CDR2 YYREEE (reference sequence). The trim removed 4 bases at V and 1 base at J, leaving 0 bases unmatched. CDR3 DNA: TGTGCCAGCAGCACAGGGGGAACTAATGAAAAACTGTTTTTT. Translation gives CASSTGGTNEKLFF.

The CDR3: CASTVSGTAYTEAFF. The CDR3 DNA is TGCGCCAGCACCGTTTCCGGGACAGCTTACACTGAAGCTTTCTTT. The V gene is TRBV5-1, the J gene TRBJ1-1; 7 bases map to TRBD1. This CDR3 contains 15 residues. The ends lost 6 bases at V and 3 bases at J; junction bases unmatched: 11. The germline CDR1 and CDR2 sequences are SGHRS and YFSETQ.